This entry concerns a single T cell receptor (beta chain). The antigen remains unidentified. This may be a read error, as it is one base from a much larger clone. The data originate from a study of T cells after yellow fever vaccination. General study findings and limits: The secondary T-cell response peaked on day 5, not day 15, but was weaker.

CDR1 and CDR2 from the germline V gene are SGHAT and FQNNGV. CDR3 length equals 15 residues. V dropped 5 bases and J dropped 9 bases, with 22 bases sitting between them. Making TCR cDNA involved 5'RACE template switching, which added UMIs and a universal primer site. In TCRdb, the 5' RACE reads were re-called with MiXCR into one record per CDR3 protein. The sample shows about 75,000 distinct CDR3 sequences, about 7.7% of them seen only once. The V call is TRBV11-2, the J call TRBJ2-5, with D unclear. The specimen was CD8+ T cells sorted from PBMCs, collected approximately 11 days after the first yellow fever vaccination. The receptor comes from a young man who received the YFV17D yellow fever vaccine. In nucleotides, the CDR3 is TGTGCCAGCAGCCCGCTGGGTCTCGCAGCTGGCGCCCAGTACTTC. This codes for CASSPLGLAAGAQYF. Based on the CDR3 plus reference TRBV11-2 and TRBJ2-5, the full variable domain is EAGVAQSPRYKIIEKRQSVAFWCNPISGHATLYWYQQILGQGPKLLIQFQNNGVVDDSQLPKDRFSAERLKGVDSTLKIQPAKLEDSAVYLCASSPLGLAAGAQYFGPGTRLLVL.